These 12 T cell receptor beta chains were sequenced from one sample in a study of shared clonotypes between healthy human individuals. Measured with immunoSEQ multiplex PCR; TCRdb has only the in-frame clones, and not every one. The table lists about 2.4 million clones, 93% of them singletons, with more than 0.35% in the top ten. Sequencing was performed on naive CD4+ T cells from PBMCs. Subset here: CD45RA+ positively selected. These receptors were collected from a young man in good health. Some clones in this sample may be carry-over from other donors' samples.

The chain combines TRBV11-2 with TRBJ1-2; D remains ambiguous. CDR1 and CDR2 (germline): SGHAT, FQNNGV. The CDR3 covers 13 residues. V lost 5 bases, J lost 8 bases, and 15 bases lay in between. CDR3 sequence (DNA): TGTGCCAGCAGCCAAAACAGAGGCGGCGGCTACACCTTC. As protein: CASSQNRGGGYTF.

This chain links TRBV6-6 with TRBJ1-3; D unclear. Trimming took 2 bases from V and 0 from J, leaving 11 bases between them. The CDR3 length is 16 residues. Germline values: CDR1 MNHNY, CDR2 SVGAGI (reference sequence). The CDR3 reads CASSYRVLSSGNTIYF. The DNA for the CDR3 is TGTGCCAGCAGTTACCGGGTCTTGAGCTCTGGAAACACCATATATTTT.

CDR3 sequence: CASSPSAFYEQYF. CDR3 coding DNA: TGTGCCAGCAGCCCTAGCGCCTTCTACGAGCAGTACTTC. The chain uses TRBV6-5 and TRBJ2-7, with D possibly being TRBD2 (6 bases). V was clipped by 6 bases and J by 3 bases, with 12 bases between them. In germline, CDR1 is MNHEY, CDR2 SVGAGI. This CDR3 region has 13 residues.

As concerns this clone: The sample has other DNA sequences that encode this CDR3 too. The V call is TRBV7-2, the J call TRBJ2-5; D possibly matches TRBD1 or TRBD2 (5 bases each). Germline CDR1 is SGHTA and CDR2 is FQGNSA. This CDR3 is 14 amino acids long. Trimming took off 3 bases at V and 2 bases at J, with 10 bases between the two ends. Here the CDR3 DNA reads TGTGCCAGCAGCTTTGGGGGTGGGCAAGAGACCCAGTACTTC. Its protein is CASSFGGGQETQYF.

The chain carries TRBV28 and TRBJ1-6; D is undetermined. Trimming took off 7 bases at V and 0 bases at J, with 7 bases between the two ends. The V gene's germline CDR1 is MDHEN and CDR2 SYDVKM. The CDR3 contains 14 residues. DNA of the CDR3: TGTGCCAGCATCGGGAGCTCCTATAATTCACCCCTCCACTTT. Its protein is CASIGSSYNSPLHF.

This chain joins TRBV29-1 and TRBJ2-5; 7 nucleotides match TRBD2. The DNA matches TRBJ2-7 better at its end, which makes the J call doubtful. The CDR3 contains 14 residues. The germline V gene has CDR1 SQVTM and CDR2 ANQGSEA. The CDR3 sequence is CSVKKREGSYEQYF. As DNA, the CDR3 is TGCAGCGTTAAAAAAAGGGAGGGCTCCTACGAGCAGTACTTC.

This chain uses TRBV15 with TRBJ2-7; D perhaps matches TRBD1 (6 bases). Germline V lookup: CDR1 LNHNV, CDR2 YYDKDF (reference sequence). The CDR3 has 16 amino acids. Trimming left V 2 bases short and J 0 bases short, with 14 bases between. The CDR3 loop reads CATSRFIGQFSYEQYF. The CDR3 DNA reads as TGTGCCACCAGCAGATTTATTGGACAGTTCTCCTACGAGCAGTACTTC.

V is TRBV4-2 and J is TRBJ2-3; 8 bases are a match to TRBD2. V lost 0 bases to trimming and J lost 4 bases; unmatched junction nucleotides: 6. The CDR3 contains 16 residues. Looked up from germline, CDR1 is LGHNA and CDR2 is YNFKEQ. The CDR3 DNA follows: TGTGCCAGCAGCCAAGATCCCAGCGGGAGTGCAGATACGCAGTATTTT. Translating it yields CASSQDPSGSADTQYF.

The chain carries TRBV9 and TRBJ2-7; 8 positions match TRBD2. This CDR3 contains 16 residues. The trim removed 2 bases at V and 2 bases at J, leaving 9 bases unmatched. CDR1 is SGDLS and CDR2 is YYNGEE in the germline V gene. The CDR3 region has the DNA TGTGCCAGCAGCGTGGGTTTCCGGGAGGGACCCTACGAGCAGTACTTC. Residues: CASSVGFREGPYEQYF.

The gene calls are TRBV27 and TRBJ2-7, with D perhaps TRBD1 or TRBD2 (5 bases each). CDR3 length equals 17 residues. The germline V gene encodes CDR1 MNHEY and CDR2 SMNVEV (reference sequence). Trimming removed 4 bases from V and 2 bases from J, with 21 bases in between. Here the CDR3 DNA reads TGTGCCAGCAGTTCCGCGTCCTTCCGGGACGGGCCCTACGAGCAGTACTTC. Amino acids: CASSSASFRDGPYEQYF.

V gene TRBV5-4 combines with J gene TRBJ2-7; D may be TRBD2 (6 bases). Germline CDR1 reads SGHNT; CDR2 reads YYREEE (reference sequence). CDR3 length: 13 amino acids. V dropped 4 bases and J dropped 2 bases, with 10 bases sitting between them. The CDR3, as DNA: TGTGCCAGCAGCGCCGGGAGAACCTACGAGCAGTACTTC. Translation gives CASSAGRTYEQYF.

This clone was observed a single time. The genes are TRBV5-8 and TRBJ2-7; 11 bases line up with TRBD2. In germline, CDR1 is SGHTS, CDR2 YDEGEE. The trim removed 0 bases at V and 0 bases at J, leaving 5 bases unmatched. The CDR3 spans 17 residues. CDR3 nucleotides: TGTGCCAGCAGCTTGGGTAGCGGGAGGGCCCCCTCCTACGAGCAGTACTTC. Its translation is CASSLGSGRAPSYEQYF.